This paragraph reports one TCR beta chain. J was trimmed by 7 bases and V by 8 bases; bases with no gene match: 5. Germline V lookup: CDR1 LNHDA, CDR2 SQIVND (reference sequence). The CDR3 extends over 14 amino acids. This sample was taken from a study of T cell responses to AZD1222 COVID-19 vaccine. Using immunoSEQ multiplex PCR, the repertoire was profiled, and TCRdb retains in-frame clones only, with some absent. The repertoire has 25,000 to 30,000 clones, 93% of them found once; the top ten carry around 8.1%. The sample in question was peripheral blood, obtained on day 0 of AZD1222 vaccination. The TCR comes from an adult in good health. The V gene is TRBV19, the J gene TRBJ1-6, with 10 bases lining up with TRBD1. Here the CDR3 DNA reads TGTGCCAGTGATATGGGACAGGGGAATTCACCCCTCCACTTT. This codes for CASDMGQGNSPLHF.